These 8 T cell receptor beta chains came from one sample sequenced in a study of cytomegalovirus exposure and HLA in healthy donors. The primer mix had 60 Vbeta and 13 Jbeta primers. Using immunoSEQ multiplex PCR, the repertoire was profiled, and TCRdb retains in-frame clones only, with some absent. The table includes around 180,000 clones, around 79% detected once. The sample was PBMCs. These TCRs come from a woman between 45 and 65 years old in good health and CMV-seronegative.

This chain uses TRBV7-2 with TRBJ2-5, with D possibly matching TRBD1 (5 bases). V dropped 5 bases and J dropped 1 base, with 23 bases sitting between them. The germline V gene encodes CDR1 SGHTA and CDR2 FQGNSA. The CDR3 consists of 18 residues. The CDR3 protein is CASSMKVGPTRGQETQYF. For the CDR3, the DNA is TGTGCCAGCAGCATGAAGGTCGGGCCCACAAGGGGCCAAGAGACCCAGTACTTC.

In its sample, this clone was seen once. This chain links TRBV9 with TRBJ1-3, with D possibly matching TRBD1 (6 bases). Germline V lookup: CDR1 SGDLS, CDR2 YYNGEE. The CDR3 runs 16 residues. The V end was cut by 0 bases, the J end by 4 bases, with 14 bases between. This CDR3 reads CASSVGAARGGNTIYF. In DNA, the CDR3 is TGTGCCAGCAGCGTAGGGGCCGCGAGGGGGGGAAACACCATATATTTT.

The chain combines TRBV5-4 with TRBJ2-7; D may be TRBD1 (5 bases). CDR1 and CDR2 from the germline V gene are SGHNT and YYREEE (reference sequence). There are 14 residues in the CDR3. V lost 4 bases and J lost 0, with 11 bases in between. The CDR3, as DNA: TGTGCCAGCAGCCGTGACAGAATCTCCTACGAGCAGTACTTC. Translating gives CASSRDRISYEQYF.

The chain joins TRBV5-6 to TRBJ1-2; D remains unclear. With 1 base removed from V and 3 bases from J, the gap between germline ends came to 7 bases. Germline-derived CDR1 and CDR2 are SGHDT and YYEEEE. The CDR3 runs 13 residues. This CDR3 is CASSLWGDYGYTF. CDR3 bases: TGTGCCAGCAGCTTGTGGGGAGACTATGGCTACACCTTC. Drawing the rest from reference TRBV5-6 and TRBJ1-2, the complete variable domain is DAGVTQSPTHLIKTRGQQVTLRCSPKSGHDTVSWYQQALGQGPQFIFQYYEEEERQRGNFPDRFSGHQFPNYSSELNVNALLLGDSALYLCASSLWGDYGYTFGSGTRLTVV.

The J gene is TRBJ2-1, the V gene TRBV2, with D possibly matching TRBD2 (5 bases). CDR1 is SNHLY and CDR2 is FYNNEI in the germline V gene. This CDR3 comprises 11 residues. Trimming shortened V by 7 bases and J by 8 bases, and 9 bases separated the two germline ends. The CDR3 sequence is CASITGYEQFF. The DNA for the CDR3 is TGTGCCAGCATTACGGGGTATGAGCAGTTCTTC.

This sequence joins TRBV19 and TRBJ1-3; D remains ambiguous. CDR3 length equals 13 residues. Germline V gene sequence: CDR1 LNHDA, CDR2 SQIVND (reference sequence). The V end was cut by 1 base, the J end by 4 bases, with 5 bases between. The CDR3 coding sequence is TGTGCCAGTAGTATAGTCGGGGGAAACACCATATATTTT. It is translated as CASSIVGGNTIYF.

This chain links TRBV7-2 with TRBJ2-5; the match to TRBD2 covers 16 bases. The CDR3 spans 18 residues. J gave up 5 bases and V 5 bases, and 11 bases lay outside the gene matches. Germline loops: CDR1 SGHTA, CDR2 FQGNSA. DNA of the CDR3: TGTGCCAGCAGCCTTCGAACGGGACTAGCGGGAGGGAGGGAGACCCAGTACTTC. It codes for CASSLRTGLAGGRETQYF.

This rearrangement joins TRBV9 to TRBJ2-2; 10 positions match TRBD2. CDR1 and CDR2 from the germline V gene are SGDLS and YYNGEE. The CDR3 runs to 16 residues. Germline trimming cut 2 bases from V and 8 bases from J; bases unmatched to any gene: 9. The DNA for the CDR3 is TGTGCCAGCAGCGTTCATAGCGGGGGGCCTACTGGGGAGCTGTTTTTT. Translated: CASSVHSGGPTGELFF.